This is a list of T cell receptor beta chains from one sample in a study of response to subunit inactivated influenza vaccine. Via MiXCR, TCRdb re-called the RT-PCR reads, giving one row per CDR3 protein. This sample has about 650,000 distinct CDR3 sequences; 12% to 15% occur once, and the top ten carry 7.6%. Sequenced here: PBMCs from blood, sampled around 14 days before vaccination. These receptors all stem from a man aged 45-60 years who received an inactivated influenza vaccine. Both conserved end residues are part of each CDR3. D genes are given only for firm matches. A row's size may be missing; if present it is once, few, many or a size class.

j_gene	abundance	v_gene	d_gene	CDR3nt	CDR3aa
TRBJ2-4	NA	TRBV6-1	NA	TGTGCCAGCAGGCAGACAGACAGGGAGGGGCACATTCAGTACTTC	CASRQTDREGHIQYF
TRBJ2-7	few	TRBV28	TRBD2	TGTGCCAGCAGAAGATCGGGATGGGGACTACCGGACCACGAGCAGTACTTC	CASRRSGWGLPDHEQYF
TRBJ1-6	many	TRBV20-1	TRBD1	TGCAGTGCTATACTCGGGACAGGGGTTTTTTCACCCCTCCACTTT	CSAILGTGVFSPLHF
TRBJ2-1	few	TRBV18	TRBD2	TGTGCCAGCTCTCCGTCGCGGGAGGCCCCCCAGTTCTTC	CASSPSREAPQFF
TRBJ2-7	NA	TRBV7-9	NA	TGTGCCAGCAGCTTTGCGGACTCCCTCTACGGGCAGTACTTC	CASSFADSLYGQYF
TRBJ1-1	NA	TRBV24-1	NA	TGTGCCACCAGTTCGAATGGATTTGAAGCTTTCTTT	CATSSNGFEAFF
TRBJ2-3	NA	TRBV7-2	NA	TGTGCCAGCAGCCATAAACAGGGCGATACGCAGTATTTT	CASSHKQGDTQYF
TRBJ1-2	many	TRBV4-2	TRBD1	TGTGCCAGCAGCCAAGCGGCTGGACAGGGGCCGCTAGTTGGCTACACCTTC	CASSQAAGQGPLVGYTF
TRBJ2-5	NA	TRBV29-1	NA	TGCAGCGTTGTGGGGAGAGGGGTGCAAGAGACCCAGTACTTC	CSVVGRGVQETQYF
TRBJ2-7	few	TRBV27	NA	TGTGCCAGCAGGCCACTCCTTAGCTACGAGCAGTACTTC	CASRPLLSYEQYF
TRBJ2-7	many	TRBV7-2	NA	TGTGCCAGCAGCTTAGTTCGAGGGCGGTCCTACGAGCAGTACTTC	CASSLVRGRSYEQYF
TRBJ2-1	few	TRBV10-3	NA	TGTGCCATCAGTAGAGGAGGTAGTCGGAATGAGCAGTTCTTC	CAISRGGSRNEQFF
TRBJ2-5	NA	TRBV15	NA	TGTGCCACCAGCAGAGATCCGGCCAGCCAAGAGACCCAGTACTTC	CATSRDPASQETQYF
TRBJ1-2	NA	TRBV4-3	NA	TGCGCCAGCAGCCAATCCGTCTGGGGGGCAGGGGACGGCTACACCTTC	CASSQSVWGAGDGYTF
TRBJ2-7	NA	TRBV5-6	NA	TGTGCCAGCAGTTTAAGTCAGCGACTATCCTACGAGCAGTACTTC	CASSLSQRLSYEQYF
TRBJ1-4	many	TRBV6-1	TRBD1	TGTGCCAGCAATCAGGGGGTAGGCGAAAAACTGTTTTTT	CASNQGVGEKLFF
TRBJ2-3	NA	TRBV5-1	NA	TGCGCCAGCAGCTTGGGCGCCAGGGGAGGATCAGATACGCAGTATTTT	CASSLGARGGSDTQYF
TRBJ2-7	few	TRBV5-1	NA	TGCGCCAGCTCCGCCCGGGACACCAGCTCCTACGAGCAGTACTTC	CASSARDTSSYEQYF
TRBJ1-1	few	TRBV27	NA	TGTGCCAGCAGTTTTGCGGCAGGGAGGGGGTACACTGAAGCTTTCTTT	CASSFAAGRGYTEAFF
TRBJ1-6	NA	TRBV28	NA	TGTGCCAGCAGTTCCGGACAGCCTAATTCACCCCTCCACTTT	CASSSGQPNSPLHF
TRBJ2-3	few	TRBV24-1	TRBD2	TGTGCCACCAGTTATACCAGCGGGATTGGGACAGATACGCAGTATTTT	CATSYTSGIGTDTQYF
TRBJ2-5	few	TRBV2	NA	TGTGCCAGCAGTGCCGACAGGAACCCCCGAGAGACCCAGTACTTC	CASSADRNPRETQYF